This passage covers 9 T cell receptor beta chains from one sample sequenced in a study of blood T cell repertoires in COVID-19. Measured with immunoSEQ multiplex PCR; TCRdb has only the in-frame clones, and not every one. Here the sample spans 250,000 to 350,000 clones, roughly nine tenths being singletons. The sample comprised PBMCs or T cells enriched from blood (not recorded which). These receptors were obtained from a woman under 40 who had recovered from COVID-19.

This chain uses TRBV5-1 with TRBJ2-5; 9 positions match TRBD2. The CDR3 is 16 residues long. CDR1 SGHRS and CDR2 YFSETQ come from the germline V gene. With 3 bases clipped from V and 1 base from J, the junction kept 7 bases outside the gene matches. As DNA, the CDR3 is TGCGCCAGCAGCTCGGGGACTAGCTCGCGCCAAGAGACCCAGTACTTC. Amino acid sequence: CASSSGTSSRQETQYF.

The V call is TRBV24-1, the J call TRBJ2-5; possibly TRBD1 for D (7 bases). Trimming removed 3 bases from V and 1 base from J, with 14 bases in between. This CDR3 has 16 residues. Per germline, CDR1 KGHDR and CDR2 SFDVKD. The CDR3 reads CATSDPRRDSQETQYF. CDR3 DNA sequence: TGTGCCACCAGTGATCCCAGGCGGGACAGCCAAGAGACCCAGTACTTC.

In DNA, the CDR3 is TGCGCCAGCAGCTCACAGAGTAGGAATTACAATGAGCAGTTCTTC. Translated, it gives CASSSQSRNYNEQFF. This chain links TRBV4-1 with TRBJ2-1; D unclear. This CDR3 contains 15 residues. From germline, CDR1 is MGHRA and CDR2 YSYEKL. The V and J ends lost 5 bases and 4 bases respectively, with 15 bases between them.

The chain uses TRBV11-3 and TRBJ2-7, with TRBD1 matching 8 bases. CDR3 length: 16 residues. The germline V gene encodes CDR1 SGHNT and CDR2 YENEEA. V trimming: 2 bases; J trimming: 0 bases; junction bases outside the gene matches: 6. This CDR3 reads CASSLSGTGPSYEQYF. CDR3 nucleotides: TGTGCCAGCAGCTTAAGTGGGACAGGTCCCTCCTACGAGCAGTACTTC.

The chain recombines TRBV19 with TRBJ2-3; D gene unclear. CDR3 length equals 13 residues. Trimming left V 8 bases short and J 2 bases short, with 11 bases between. Looked up from germline, CDR1 is LNHDA and CDR2 is SQIVND (reference sequence). This chain's CDR3 is CASLGLDTDTQYF. CDR3 nucleotide sequence: TGTGCCAGTCTTGGGCTTGACACAGATACGCAGTATTTT.

V is TRBV10-2 and J is TRBJ1-6; a weak D match, TRBD1 (6 bases). CDR3 length: 17 amino acids. Germline CDR1 WSHSY, CDR2 SAAADI. Trimming pared 2 bases from V and 0 bases from J, leaving 11 bases between. The CDR3 region has the DNA TGCGCCAGCAGTGAGGGGGACAAGAGCTCCTATAATTCACCCCTCCACTTT. Residues: CASSEGDKSSYNSPLHF.

This chain links TRBV29-1 with TRBJ1-4, with 7 bases lining up with TRBD1. This CDR3 contains 13 residues. Germline V gene sequence: CDR1 SQVTM, CDR2 ANQGSEA. With V trimmed by 1 base and J by 7 bases, 3 bases remained unmatched. The CDR3 spells CSVEGTGFEKLFF. CDR3 bases: TGCAGCGTTGAAGGGACAGGTTTTGAAAAACTGTTTTTT.

The chain is built from TRBV2 and TRBJ1-4, with 8 bases matching TRBD1. Germline V lookup: CDR1 SNHLY, CDR2 FYNNEI. This CDR3 is 12 amino acids long. J gave up 8 bases and V 9 bases, and 5 bases lay outside the gene matches. CDR3 sequence (DNA): TGTGCCAGTACCGGGACAGGAGAAAAACTGTTTTTT. Its translation: CASTGTGEKLFF.

This clone was detected once. The V and J genes are TRBV13 and TRBJ2-3, with 13 bases identical to TRBD2. Germline trimming cut 5 bases from V and 2 bases from J; bases unmatched to any gene: 10. Germline CDR1 and CDR2: PRHDT and FYEKMQ (reference sequence). The CDR3 is 18 amino acids. The DNA for the CDR3 is TGTGCCAGCAGCCCAACTAGCGGGGGGGCCGAAATCACAGATACGCAGTATTTT. Protein: CASSPTSGGAEITDTQYF.